This T cell receptor beta chain was obtained from a study of blood T cell repertoires in COVID-19 (TCRdb year 2020). Turning to the overall study: The collaborator samples originated in the United States, Italy and Spain and spanned the acute and convalescent phases of COVID-19. The material from the prospective study consisted of cDNA or gDNA derived from T cells, B-cell-depleted T cells, or PBMCs. Subjects who had been exposed to COVID-19, were actively infected with it, or had recovered from it provided the deeply sampled blood TCRbeta repertoires that made up the dataset. The repertoires were made available in a free public database intended to serve as a resource for research on the immune response to SARS-CoV-2. The samples were drawn from the first 160 participants of the ongoing ImmuneRACE study and from 950 to 1,500 subjects provided by 6 global collaborators. The sample metadata nearly always contained a de-identified subject ID, COVID-19 status, age in years and sex. Where available, HLA class I and class II types were taken from metadata supplied by the sample provider and were not determined by assay-based typing.

About this clone itself: Its recognized antigen is unknown. There are no base qualities to consult, and no much larger clone falls within one base.

The collaborating institutions used their own protocols to collect whole blood in K2EDTA tubes. For TCRbeta analysis, collaborators shipped samples as frozen whole blood, isolated PBMCs, or DNA extracted from either of those sample types. V is reduced by 6 bases and J by 3 bases, leaving a spacing of 11 bases between them. According to the germline V gene, CDR1 reads MNHEY and CDR2 reads SVGAGI. The CDR3 holds 13 amino acids from the cysteine to the phenylalanine. Of the read, only the CDR3 DNA is kept; its 39 bases are in frame from base 1. What the study reported, not specific to this receptor: The amount of clinical and demographic metadata varied by source and participant and was provided uncurated.

The immunoSEQ Assay, a bias-controlled multiplex PCR, was used to amplify TCRbeta CDR3 regions from genomic DNA. As for the original processing: The number of nucleated cells in each sample was estimated by amplification of reference gene primers within the assay. To quantify the absolute abundance of each unique TCRbeta CDR3 rearrangement, sequence reads were collapsed and filtered. For each sample, productive Simpson clonality was calculated as the square root of Simpson's diversity index across productive rearrangements. This immuneACCESS table, as held by TCRdb, lists in-frame sequences with V and J called but not all clones. Of the missing ones, under half trace to an unresolved V gene in checked studies; the others have no known cause. D and trimming come from the DNA, and the V and J calls and clone size come from that table. The sample table holds some 250,000 clones, of which 75% to 85% were seen once. Around 12% of the sample goes to the ten largest clones.

The chain is made from TRBV6-5 and TRBJ2-5, with TRBD2 perhaps the D gene, on 6 matching bases. Sequencing was performed on peripheral blood. The receptor was isolated from a woman aged 55-70 years with active or convalescent COVID-19. The nucleotide sequence is TGTGCCAGCAGCTTACTAGCAAAAGAGACCCAGTACTTC. It is translated as CASSLLAKETQYF.